Reported below is one T cell receptor beta chain. Its antigen is not identified. The CDR3 length is 16 residues. V trimming: 3 bases; J trimming: 3 bases; junction bases outside the gene matches: 5. Germline CDR1 is MDHEN and CDR2 is SYDVKM. A multiplex PCR was run with 60 Vbeta primers and 13 Jbeta primers. Clones were sequenced by immunoSEQ multiplex PCR, and TCRdb holds only the in-frame ones, with some missing. The table has about 150,000 clones, 82% seen once. These data come from a study of cytomegalovirus exposure and HLA in healthy donors. Looking at the study overall: Of the donors genotyped, 300 to 500 in all, 80% to 85% fell in the Caucasian-associated ancestry cluster.

Whole-study findings and limits: The authors assumed roughly uniform sequencing depth across donors for presence/absence analyses. Most of the CMV-associated TCR beta chains (in a later analysis) appeared to be HLA-restricted.

The V call is TRBV28, the J call TRBJ2-7, with 13 bases lining up with TRBD2. This TCR came from a woman in her 50s in good health and CMV-seropositive. The sequencing input was PBMCs. DNA of the CDR3: TGTGCCAGCAGTTTTCCGGGACTAGCGGGGTTCTACGAGCAGTACTTC. Translated: CASSFPGLAGFYEQYF.